Listed below are T cell receptor beta chains from one sample, sequenced in a study of cytomegalovirus exposure and HLA in healthy donors. Some clones are missing from TCRdb's copy, which holds only in-frame ones; the method was immunoSEQ multiplex PCR. The sample lists tens of thousands of clones, approximately 80% occurring once. Specimen: PBMCs. The receptors come from a man aged 70 or older in good health and CMV-seropositive. Each CDR3 is given with its conserved first and last residue. The D gene is left open where the match is weak.

D gene	V gene	J gene	CDR3 protein
.	TRBV7-2	TRBJ2-3	CASSLAAHTDTQYF
TRBD1	TRBV7-8	TRBJ2-5	CASSSRQGQETQYF
.	TRBV4-3	TRBJ1-4	CASSLVSGLGEKLFF
TRBD2	TRBV11-3	TRBJ2-7	CASSLSSGHAYEQYF
TRBD1	TRBV5-4	TRBJ1-2	CASSLARGGDRGGYTF
.	TRBV7-8	TRBJ2-7	CASSLGAGTVSYEQYF
.	TRBV6-6	TRBJ1-5	CASSSPGGGSNQPQHF
TRBD1	TRBV6-5	TRBJ2-7	CASSYSIGQGYEQYF
.	TRBV5-1	TRBJ2-3	CASSLTGVSTDTQYF
TRBD1	TRBV4-3	TRBJ2-1	CASSQDGQGSYNEQFF
.	TRBV19	TRBJ1-2	CASSTQSHGYTF
.	TRBV4-3	TRBJ2-7	CASSQEEAGTTHYEQYF
.	TRBV5-1	TRBJ2-3	CATSSGVRADTQYF
.	TRBV11-2	TRBJ1-2	CASSLGQGHYGYTF
TRBD1	TRBV7-9	TRBJ1-6	CSSSSGGHSPLHF
TRBD2	TRBV2	TRBJ2-1	CASSQGLAGHNEQFF
TRBD1	TRBV25-1	TRBJ2-5	CASTKGGQGIGETQYF
.	TRBV2	TRBJ1-5	CASSPDSPNQPQHF
TRBD1	TRBV5-1	TRBJ1-1	CASRPGQGNTEAFF
.	TRBV28	TRBJ2-7	CASKTSTSSYEQYF
.	TRBV6-1	TRBJ2-3	CASGGAGPRDTQYF
TRBD1	TRBV7-2	TRBJ2-1	CASSLEQGHNEQFF
.	TRBV9	TRBJ2-3	CASSAGQTDTQYF
.	TRBV6-1	TRBJ2-7	CASSDRGGQYF
TRBD2	TRBV28	TRBJ2-1	CASSFLGTTDNEQFF
.	TRBV7-6	TRBJ2-7	CASSLARGEQYF
TRBD2	TRBV28	TRBJ2-1	CASSHGTSGRYNEQFF
TRBD1	TRBV10-3	TRBJ2-7	CAITRQGHEQYF
TRBD2	TRBV28	TRBJ2-7	CASSGESGRAYEQYF
.	TRBV5-1	TRBJ2-5	CASSLDVGGETQYF
.	TRBV19	TRBJ2-3	CASTRDPTDTQYF
.	TRBV7-9	TRBJ2-1	CASSLALSSYNEQFF
.	TRBV16	TRBJ1-2	CASSQSSGLNYGYTF
.	TRBV7-3	TRBJ2-3	CASSLGRSTDTQYF
TRBD2	TRBV4-2	TRBJ2-1	CASRGTSGGTSYNEQFF
.	TRBV5-1	TRBJ2-5	CASSLDREFGTQYF
.	TRBV6-7	TRBJ2-7	CASSYSEQGCHEQYF
.	TRBV6-5	TRBJ2-7	CASGLDSSYEQYF
.	TRBV5-4	TRBJ1-1	CASSWSGDTEAFF
.	TRBV10-3	TRBJ2-1	CAISFEADEQFF
TRBD1	TRBV10-3	TRBJ1-2	CATTGVGNYGYTF
.	TRBV10-1	TRBJ2-2	CASSESIGQRELFF
TRBD1	TRBV7-8	TRBJ2-4	CASSAPGQGLLAKNIQYF
.	TRBV7-6	TRBJ1-6	CASSLERAGYNSPLHF
TRBD1	TRBV19	TRBJ1-2	CASSNRGDYGYTF
.	TRBV27	TRBJ2-7	CASSLGGGGLGEQYF
.	TRBV6-6	TRBJ1-1	CASSSGVQPEAFF
TRBD1	TRBV2	TRBJ2-5	CASSVYRGETQYF
TRBD1	TRBV5-4	TRBJ2-1	CASSRDREDEQFF
TRBD2	TRBV19	TRBJ2-7	CASSIAVGSGIEQYF
.	TRBV19	TRBJ2-5	CASSTRGQETQYF
.	TRBV7-2	TRBJ1-5	CASSSRGSQQPQHF